This T cell receptor (beta chain) comes out of a study of technical replicates of blood from a few donors. Repertoires were generated with immunoSEQ multiplex PCR, while TCRdb's copy carries only in-frame clones and drops some. The sample carries some 66,000 clones, roughly 90% recorded once. The CDR3 sequence is 13 residues long. Germline loops: CDR1 SGHAT, CDR2 FQNNGV. With 4 bases removed from V and 0 bases from J, the gap between germline ends came to 7 bases. The chain carries TRBV11-2 and TRBJ2-7; no reliable D call. What was sequenced was PBMCs. The TCR sequence derives from a human donor in good health. Some clones in this sample may be carry-over from other donors' samples. The CDR3 sequence: CASSSSISYEQYF. The CDR3 DNA reads as TGTGCCAGCAGCTCCAGTATCTCCTACGAGCAGTACTTC. Full variable domain (outside the CDR3, taken from reference TRBV11-2 and TRBJ2-7): EAGVAQSPRYKIIEKRQSVAFWCNPISGHATLYWYQQILGQGPKLLIQFQNNGVVDDSQLPKDRFSAERLKGVDSTLKIQPAKLEDSAVYLCASSSSISYEQYFGPGTRLTVT.